This T cell receptor (beta chain) is from a study of OX40 agonist ivuxolimab in advanced cancers. About the study: Of mixed ages from about 20 to 90 and averaging around 60 years, the group was about 80% male.

Sequenced by immunoSEQ multiplex PCR; TCRdb stores in-frame clones only, minus some. The data hold approximately 35,000 clones, with roughly 68% observed a single time. General study findings and limits: By week 6 at 0.1 to 3.0 mg/kg, blood CD4+ and CD8+ T cells had expanded clonally. Normalized T-cell clonal expansion was also low in some nonresponders.

As to this clone: Its target is not known.

Source: CD4+ or CD8+ T cells sorted from blood, taken in a trial of the OX40 agonist ivuxolimab. This receptor was taken from an adult with an advanced solid tumor such as melanoma, head and neck, liver or kidney cancer.

DNA for the CDR3: TGTGCCAGCAGCTTATATCCTAGCGGGAGGGGTGAGCAGTTCTTC. Its translation: CASSLYPSGRGEQFF. The rearrangement links TRBV7-4 to TRBJ2-1, with 12 bases lining up with TRBD2. This CDR3 is built from 15 residues. V lost 2 bases and J lost 9; bases outside the gene matches: 5. In germline, CDR1 is SGHVT, CDR2 SQSDAQ.